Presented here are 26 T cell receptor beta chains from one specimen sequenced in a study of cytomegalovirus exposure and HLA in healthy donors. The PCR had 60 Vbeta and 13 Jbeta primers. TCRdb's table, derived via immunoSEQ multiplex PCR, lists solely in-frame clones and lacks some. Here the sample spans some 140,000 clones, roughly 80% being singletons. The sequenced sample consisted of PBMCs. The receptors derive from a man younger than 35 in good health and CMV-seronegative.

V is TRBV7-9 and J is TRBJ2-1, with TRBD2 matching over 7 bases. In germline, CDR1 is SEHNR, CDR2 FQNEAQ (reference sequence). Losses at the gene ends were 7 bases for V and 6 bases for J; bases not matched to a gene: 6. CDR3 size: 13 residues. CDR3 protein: CASKLALGNEQFF. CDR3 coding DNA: TGTGCCAGCAAACTAGCGCTGGGCAATGAGCAGTTCTTC.

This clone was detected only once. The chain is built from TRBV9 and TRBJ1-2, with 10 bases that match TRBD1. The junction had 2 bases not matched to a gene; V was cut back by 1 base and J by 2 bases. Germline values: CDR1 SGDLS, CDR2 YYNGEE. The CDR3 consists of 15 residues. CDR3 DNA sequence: TGTGCCAGCAGCGTACGGACAGGGGGGAACTATGGCTACACCTTC. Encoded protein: CASSVRTGGNYGYTF.

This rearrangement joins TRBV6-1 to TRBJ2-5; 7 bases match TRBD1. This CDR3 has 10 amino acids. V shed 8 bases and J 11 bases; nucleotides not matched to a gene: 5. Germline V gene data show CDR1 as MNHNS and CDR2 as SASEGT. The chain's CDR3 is CASGDSYQYF. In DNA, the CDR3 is TGTGCCAGCGGGGACAGTTATCAGTACTTC.

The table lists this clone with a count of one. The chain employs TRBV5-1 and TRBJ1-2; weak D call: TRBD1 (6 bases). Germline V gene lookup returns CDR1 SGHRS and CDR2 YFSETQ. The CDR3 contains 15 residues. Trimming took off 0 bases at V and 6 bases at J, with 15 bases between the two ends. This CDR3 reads CASSLAGQPRDGYTF. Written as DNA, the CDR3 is TGCGCCAGCAGCTTGGCCGGACAGCCAAGGGATGGCTACACCTTC.

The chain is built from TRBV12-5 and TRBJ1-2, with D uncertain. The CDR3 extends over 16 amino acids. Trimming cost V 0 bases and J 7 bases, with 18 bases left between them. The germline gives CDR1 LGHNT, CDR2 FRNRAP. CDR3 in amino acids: CASGLVPQPLGSGYTF. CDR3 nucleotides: TGTGCTAGTGGTTTGGTACCACAGCCCCTTGGTAGTGGCTACACCTTC.

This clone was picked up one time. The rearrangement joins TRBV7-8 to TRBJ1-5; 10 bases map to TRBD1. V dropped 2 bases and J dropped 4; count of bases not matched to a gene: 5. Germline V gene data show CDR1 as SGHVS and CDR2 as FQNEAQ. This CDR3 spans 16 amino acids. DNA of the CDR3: TGTGCCAGCAGCTTAAGTTCGGGACAGGGGAATCAGCCCCAGCATTTT. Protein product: CASSLSSGQGNQPQHF.

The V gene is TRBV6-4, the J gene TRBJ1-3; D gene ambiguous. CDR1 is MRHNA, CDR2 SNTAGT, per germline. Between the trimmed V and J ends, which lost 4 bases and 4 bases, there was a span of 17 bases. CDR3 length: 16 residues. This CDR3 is CASSASSYSFGNTIYF. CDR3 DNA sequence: TGTGCCAGCAGTGCCTCTTCGTATTCGTTCGGAAACACCATATATTTT.

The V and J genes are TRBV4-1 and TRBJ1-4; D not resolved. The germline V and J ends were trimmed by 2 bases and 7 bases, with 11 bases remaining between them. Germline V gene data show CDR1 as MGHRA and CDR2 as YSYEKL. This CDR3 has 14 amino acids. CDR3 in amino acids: CASSQRGLGEKLFF. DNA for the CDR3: TGCGCCAGCAGCCAACGGGGTTTAGGTGAAAAACTGTTTTTT.

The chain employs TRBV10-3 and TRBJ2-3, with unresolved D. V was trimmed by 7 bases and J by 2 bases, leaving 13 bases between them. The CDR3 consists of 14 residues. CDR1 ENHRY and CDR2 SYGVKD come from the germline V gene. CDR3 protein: CAIKAGGDTDTQYF. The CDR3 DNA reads TGTGCCATCAAGGCCGGCGGAGACACAGATACGCAGTATTTT.

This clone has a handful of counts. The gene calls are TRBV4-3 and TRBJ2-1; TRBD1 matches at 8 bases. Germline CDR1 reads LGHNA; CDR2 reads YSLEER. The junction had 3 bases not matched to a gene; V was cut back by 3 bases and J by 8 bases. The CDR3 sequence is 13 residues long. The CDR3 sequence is CASSHLTGDEQFF. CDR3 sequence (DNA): TGCGCCAGCAGCCACTTGACAGGGGATGAGCAGTTCTTC.

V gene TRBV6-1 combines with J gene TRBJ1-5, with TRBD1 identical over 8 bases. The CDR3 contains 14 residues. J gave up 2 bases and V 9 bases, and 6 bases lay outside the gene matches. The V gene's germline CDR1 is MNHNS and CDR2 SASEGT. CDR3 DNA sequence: TGTGCCAGTTACAGGGGGTCGGGCAATCAGCCCCAGCATTTT. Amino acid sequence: CASYRGSGNQPQHF.

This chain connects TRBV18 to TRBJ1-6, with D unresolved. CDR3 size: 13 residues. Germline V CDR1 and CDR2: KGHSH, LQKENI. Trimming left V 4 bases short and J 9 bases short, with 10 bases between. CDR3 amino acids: CASSLSILSPLHF. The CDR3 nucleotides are TGTGCCAGCTCACTGTCGATACTTTCACCCCTCCACTTT.

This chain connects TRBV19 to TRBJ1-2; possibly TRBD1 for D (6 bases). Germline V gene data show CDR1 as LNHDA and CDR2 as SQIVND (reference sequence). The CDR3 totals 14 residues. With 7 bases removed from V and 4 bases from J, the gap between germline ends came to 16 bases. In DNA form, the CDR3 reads TGTGCCAGTATAAACAGGGAGGGTGGCTATGGCTACACCTTC. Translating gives CASINREGGYGYTF.

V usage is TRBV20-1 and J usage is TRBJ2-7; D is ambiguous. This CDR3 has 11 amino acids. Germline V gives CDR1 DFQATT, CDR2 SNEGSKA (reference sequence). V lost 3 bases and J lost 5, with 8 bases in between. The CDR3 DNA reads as TGCAGTGCTAGCGTACAGCACGAGCAGTACTTC. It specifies CSASVQHEQYF.

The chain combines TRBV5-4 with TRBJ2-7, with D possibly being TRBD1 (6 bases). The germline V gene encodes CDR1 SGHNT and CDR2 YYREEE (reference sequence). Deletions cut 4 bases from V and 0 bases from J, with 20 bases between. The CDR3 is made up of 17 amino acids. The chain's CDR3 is CASSGPGSVGGSYEQYF. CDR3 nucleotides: TGTGCCAGCAGCGGTCCCGGGTCGGTAGGGGGCTCCTACGAGCAGTACTTC. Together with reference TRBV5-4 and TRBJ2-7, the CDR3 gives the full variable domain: ETGVTQSPTHLIKTRGQQVTLRCSSQSGHNTVSWYQQALGQGPQFIFQYYREEENGRGNFPPRFSGLQFPNYSSELNVNALELDDSALYLCASSGPGSVGGSYEQYFGPGTRLTVT.

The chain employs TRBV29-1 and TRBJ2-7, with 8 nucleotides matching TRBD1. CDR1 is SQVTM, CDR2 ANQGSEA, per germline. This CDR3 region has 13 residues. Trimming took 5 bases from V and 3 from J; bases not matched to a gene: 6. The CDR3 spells CSVTEDRVYEQYF. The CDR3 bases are TGCAGCGTTACCGAGGACAGGGTCTACGAGCAGTACTTC.

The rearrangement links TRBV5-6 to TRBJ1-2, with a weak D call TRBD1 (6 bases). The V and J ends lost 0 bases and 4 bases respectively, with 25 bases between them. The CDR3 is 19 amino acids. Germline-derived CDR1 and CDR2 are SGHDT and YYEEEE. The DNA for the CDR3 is TGTGCCAGCAGCTTGGACCCTTTCAGGGGATCTGGCTCGAGCTATGGCTACACCTTC. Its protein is CASSLDPFRGSGSSYGYTF.

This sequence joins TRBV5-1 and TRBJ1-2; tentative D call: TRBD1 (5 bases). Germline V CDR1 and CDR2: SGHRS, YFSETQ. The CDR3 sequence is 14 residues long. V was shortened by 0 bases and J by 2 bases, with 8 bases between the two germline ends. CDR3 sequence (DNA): TGCGCCAGCAGCTTGGATGGGGGGAACTATGGCTACACCTTC. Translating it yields CASSLDGGNYGYTF.

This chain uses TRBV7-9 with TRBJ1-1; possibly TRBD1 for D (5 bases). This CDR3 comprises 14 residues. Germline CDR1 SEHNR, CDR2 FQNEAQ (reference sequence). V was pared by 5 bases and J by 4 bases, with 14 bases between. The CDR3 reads CASSARSGGTEAFF. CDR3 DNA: TGTGCCAGCAGCGCCCGGTCGGGGGGCACTGAAGCTTTCTTT.

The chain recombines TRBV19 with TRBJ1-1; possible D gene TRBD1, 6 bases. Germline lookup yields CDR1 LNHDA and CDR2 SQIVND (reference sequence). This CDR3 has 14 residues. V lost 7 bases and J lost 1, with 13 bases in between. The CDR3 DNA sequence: TGTGCCAGTACCCTGGGGGCGGCGAACACTGAAGCTTTCTTT. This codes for CASTLGAANTEAFF.

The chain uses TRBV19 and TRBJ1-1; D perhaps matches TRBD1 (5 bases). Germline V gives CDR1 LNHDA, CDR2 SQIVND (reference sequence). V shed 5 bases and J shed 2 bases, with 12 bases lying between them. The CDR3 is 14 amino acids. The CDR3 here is CASSVDSINTEAFF. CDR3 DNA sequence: TGTGCCAGTAGTGTCGACAGCATAAACACTGAAGCTTTCTTT.

CDR3 residues: CASSPHYNEQFF. CDR3 bases: TGTGCCAGCAGCCCCCACTACAATGAGCAGTTCTTC. The chain recombines TRBV5-8 with TRBJ2-1; D is uncertain. The CDR3 has 12 amino acids. Trimming pared 4 bases from V and 3 bases from J, leaving 5 bases between. The germline V gene has CDR1 SGHTS and CDR2 YDEGEE.

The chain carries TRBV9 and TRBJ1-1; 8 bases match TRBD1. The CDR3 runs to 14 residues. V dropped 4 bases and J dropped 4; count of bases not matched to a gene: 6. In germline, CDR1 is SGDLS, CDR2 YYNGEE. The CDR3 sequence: CASSNSGGFTEAFF. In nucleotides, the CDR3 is TGTGCCAGCAGCAACTCAGGGGGCTTCACTGAAGCTTTCTTT.

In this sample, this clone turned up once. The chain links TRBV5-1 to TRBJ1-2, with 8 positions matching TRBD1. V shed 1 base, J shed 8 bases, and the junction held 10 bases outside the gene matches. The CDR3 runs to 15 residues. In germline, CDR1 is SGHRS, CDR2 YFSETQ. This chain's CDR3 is CASSLSHRAGGGYTF. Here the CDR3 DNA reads TGCGCCAGCAGCTTGTCGCATCGGGCAGGGGGCGGCTACACCTTC.

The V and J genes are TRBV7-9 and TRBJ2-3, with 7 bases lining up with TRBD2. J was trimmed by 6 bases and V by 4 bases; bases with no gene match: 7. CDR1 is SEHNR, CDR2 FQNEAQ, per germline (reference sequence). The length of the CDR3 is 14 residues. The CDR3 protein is CASSSGLGVDTQYF. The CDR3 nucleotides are TGTGCCAGCAGCTCTGGACTAGGGGTCGATACGCAGTATTTT.

CDR3 in amino acids: CASSLASTGRNQPQHF. CDR3 coding DNA: TGTGCCAGCAGCTTAGCTTCGACAGGGCGGAATCAGCCCCAGCATTTT. This chain uses TRBV7-2 with TRBJ1-5; TRBD1 matches at 7 bases. V gave up 0 bases and J gave up 4 bases; unmatched junction bases: 6. The CDR3 loop spans 16 amino acids. Per the germline V gene, CDR1 is SGHTA and CDR2 is FQGNSA.